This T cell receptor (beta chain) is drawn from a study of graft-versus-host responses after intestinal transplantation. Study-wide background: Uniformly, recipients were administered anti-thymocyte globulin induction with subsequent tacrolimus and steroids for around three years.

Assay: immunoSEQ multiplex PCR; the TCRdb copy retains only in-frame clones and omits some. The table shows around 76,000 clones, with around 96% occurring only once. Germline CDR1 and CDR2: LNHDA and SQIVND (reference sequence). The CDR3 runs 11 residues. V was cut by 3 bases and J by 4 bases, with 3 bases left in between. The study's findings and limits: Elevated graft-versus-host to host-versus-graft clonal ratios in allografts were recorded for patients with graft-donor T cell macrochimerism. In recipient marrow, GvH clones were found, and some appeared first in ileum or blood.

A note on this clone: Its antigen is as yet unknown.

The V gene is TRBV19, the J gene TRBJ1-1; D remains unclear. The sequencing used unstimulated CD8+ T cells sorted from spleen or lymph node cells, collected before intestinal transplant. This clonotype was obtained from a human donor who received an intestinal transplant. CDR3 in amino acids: CASSMLTEAFF. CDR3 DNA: TGTGCCAGTAGTATGCTCACTGAAGCTTTCTTT.